This T cell receptor beta chain was recorded in a study of CD8 T cells in ankylosing spondylitis. Germline V lookup: CDR1 DFQATT, CDR2 SNEGSKA (reference sequence). The CDR3 is 13 residues long. The V and J ends lost 4 bases and 4 bases respectively, with 13 bases between them. Study findings and constraints: In ankylosing spondylitis blood, a motif of eight highly homologous TCR beta variants appeared characteristic.

TCRdb re-derived calls from the 5' RACE reads in MiXCR, one entry per CDR3 protein. Of fewer than 500,000 distinct CDR3 sequences listed, around 26% are singletons. This clonotype was seen a handful of times. Its specificity is unknown. The chain employs TRBV20-1 and TRBJ2-5; D might be TRBD2 (5 bases). Sequences were obtained from blood, either unsorted or a sorted T cell fraction (not recorded which). The origin of this receptor is a male donor with ankylosing spondylitis. The CDR3 coding sequence is TGCAGTGCTATCGGGGAAGGTGGAGAGACCCAGTACTTC. This encodes CSAIGEGGETQYF.